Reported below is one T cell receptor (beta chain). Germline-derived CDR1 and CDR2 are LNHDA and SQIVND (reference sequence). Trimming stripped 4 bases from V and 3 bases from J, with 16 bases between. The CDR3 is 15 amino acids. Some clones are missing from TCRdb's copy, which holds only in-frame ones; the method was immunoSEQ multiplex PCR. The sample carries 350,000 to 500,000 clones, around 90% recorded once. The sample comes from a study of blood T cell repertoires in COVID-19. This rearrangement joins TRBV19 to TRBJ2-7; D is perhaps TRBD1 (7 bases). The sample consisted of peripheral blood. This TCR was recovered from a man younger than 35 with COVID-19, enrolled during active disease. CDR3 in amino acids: CASSRGRQGGYEQYF. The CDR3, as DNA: TGTGCCAGTAGTAGGGGCCGTCAGGGGGGCTACGAGCAGTACTTC.